This TCR beta chain was captured in a study of T cells in Graves' hyperthyroidism and ophthalmopathy. This clonotype was seen repeatedly, ten times or more. RNA transcripts were the template for amplifying TCR beta CDR3 regions. HTBI primers were used for first-round RT-PCR of the TCR CDR3. Each CDR3 protein gets one entry after TCRdb re-called the multiplex PCR reads with MiXCR. The table records around 300,000 distinct CDR3 sequences, roughly 14% of them present only once. This CDR3 comprises 13 residues. CDR1 and CDR2 from the germline V gene are DFQATT and SNEGSKA (reference sequence). V lost 3 bases to trimming and J lost 4 bases, with 13 bases between them.

Sequencing was performed on blood. This receptor was taken from a woman in her 30s with Graves' hyperthyroidism. The chain combines TRBV20-1 with TRBJ2-7; D may be TRBD1 or TRBD2 (5 bases each). As DNA, the CDR3 is TGCAGTGCTAGTTCTGGGGGAGAATACGAGCAGTACTTC. Its translation is CSASSGGEYEQYF.